The next 24 T cell receptor beta chains were all read from a single sample in a study of T-cell reconstitution after alpha-beta-depleted transplantation in children. Unique molecular identifiers were used in preparing the TCRbeta library. Using its own MiXCR run on the PCR reads, TCRdb lists one record per CDR3 protein. The sample has around 490,000 distinct CDR3 sequences; approximately 10% are singletons. The source material was PBMCs, mostly from graft donor cells, sampled 180 days after TCRalphabeta/CD19-depleted stem cell transplant. Receptors originate from a female patient aged 2-15 years who had a stem cell transplant for aplastic anemia, so the T cells may come from the graft donor.

This clonotype was observed a few times. The chain carries TRBV20-1 and TRBJ1-4; 7 positions agree with TRBD1. Germline lookup yields CDR1 DFQATT and CDR2 SNEGSKA (reference sequence). Trimming cost V 8 bases and J 0 bases; bases outside gene matches: 9. CDR3 length: 15 residues. CDR3 loop: CSTASGTATNEKLFF. As DNA, the CDR3 is TGCAGTACCGCCTCAGGGACAGCAACTAATGAAAAACTGTTTTTT.

This clonotype was recorded at least ten times. The chain has TRBV4-2 and TRBJ2-1; D is undetermined. Germline CDR1 is LGHNA and CDR2 is YNFKEQ. Deletions cut 5 bases from V and 2 bases from J, with 13 bases between. The CDR3 loop spans 15 amino acids. In DNA, the CDR3 is TGTGCCAGCAGCAAGCTAACGGGCGCCTACAATGAGCAGTTCTTC. This gives the protein CASSKLTGAYNEQFF.

This clonotype turned up a few times. This rearrangement joins TRBV11-2 to TRBJ2-3, with D maybe TRBD2 (6 bases). With 5 bases removed from V and 0 bases from J, the gap between germline ends came to 27 bases. Germline assignment: CDR1 SGHAT and CDR2 FQNNGV. CDR3 size: 20 residues. CDR3 nucleotide sequence: TGTGCCAGCAGCCCTTGGCTAGCGAGTCGAGCCAAGGAAAGCACAGATACGCAGTATTTT. It specifies CASSPWLASRAKESTDTQYF.

This clonotype was observed a few times. The genes are TRBV29-1 and TRBJ2-3; TRBD2 matches 7 bases. Germline lookup yields CDR1 SQVTM and CDR2 ANQGSEA. The CDR3 has 16 amino acids. V was clipped by 4 bases and J by 0 bases; unmatched bases: 10. In DNA form, the CDR3 reads TGCAGCGTTGCCCCCCCTAGCGGCACTAGCACAGATACGCAGTATTTT. Translated, it gives CSVAPPSGTSTDTQYF.

The rearrangement joins TRBV12-3 or TRBV12-4 to TRBJ2-2; perhaps D is TRBD1 or TRBD2 (5 bases each). Trimming cost V 5 bases and J 4 bases, with 26 bases left between them. The CDR3 loop spans 19 amino acids. CDR3 amino acids: CASSNRGVRVSKSTGELFF. CDR3 DNA: TGTGCCAGCAGTAACCGAGGGGTGAGGGTATCAAAGAGCACCGGGGAGCTGTTTTTT.

This clonotype turned up a few times. The chain uses TRBV7-2 and TRBJ1-2, with a possible D match to TRBD1 (6 bases). CDR3 length equals 13 residues. Germline CDR1 and CDR2: SGHTA and FQGNSA. Trimming stripped 5 bases from V and 6 bases from J, with 13 bases between. CDR3 sequence (DNA): TGTGCCAGCAGCCCCCTCGGGGGCCATGGCTACACCTTC. This sequence encodes CASSPLGGHGYTF.

This clonotype was detected only a few times. This chain links TRBV9 with TRBJ1-4; D gene ambiguous. Per germline, CDR1 SGDLS and CDR2 YYNGEE. Trimming took 3 bases from V and 8 from J, leaving 14 bases between them. The CDR3 has 14 residues. DNA for the CDR3: TGTGCCAGCAGCGAGAACAGAGCTGACGAAAAACTGTTTTTT. Protein: CASSENRADEKLFF.

This clonotype occurred a few times. V and J are TRBV28 and TRBJ1-2; D remains unclear. The V gene lost 5 bases and the J gene lost 5 bases, with 15 bases spanning the gap. Per germline, CDR1 MDHEN and CDR2 SYDVKM. The CDR3 runs to 14 residues. The CDR3 loop reads CASSNSPDLYGYTF. The CDR3, as DNA: TGTGCCAGCAGTAACAGCCCGGACCTGTATGGCTACACCTTC.

The chain uses TRBV18 and TRBJ2-1, with TRBD2 matching over 11 bases. CDR3 length: 14 residues. The V and J ends lost 3 bases and 8 bases, in that order; junction bases with no gene match: 3. The V gene's germline CDR1 is KGHSH and CDR2 LQKENI. The chain's CDR3 is CASSPALAGDEQFF. CDR3 bases: TGTGCCAGCTCACCCGCACTAGCGGGAGATGAGCAGTTCTTC.

Details on this clonotype: One end of the junction is discordant with germline, which a read error may explain. CDR3 bases: TGCGCCAGCAGCCATGGAGCGGGACCAAACGTTCAGTACTTC. Protein product: CASSHGAGPNVQYF. The chain employs TRBV4-3 and TRBJ2-4, with 7 bases that match TRBD2. Germline values: CDR1 LGHNA, CDR2 YSLEER. This CDR3 has 14 amino acids.

This clonotype was found a few times. J is TRBJ2-5 and V is TRBV27; 11 nucleotides agree with TRBD1. Germline CDR1 is MNHEY and CDR2 is SMNVEV (reference sequence). V dropped 7 bases and J dropped 5; count of bases not matched to a gene: 12. The CDR3 is 16 amino acids. In DNA, the CDR3 is TGTGCCAGCACCCACGTAGGGACAGGGGGAGGTGAGACCCAGTACTTC. Residues: CASTHVGTGGGETQYF.

The chain combines TRBV7-9 with TRBJ1-1, with a weak D call TRBD1 (6 bases). The CDR3 runs 14 residues. Trimming took 6 bases from V and 1 from J, leaving 12 bases between them. Germline loops: CDR1 SEHNR, CDR2 FQNEAQ (reference sequence). CDR3 in DNA: TGTGCCAGCAGACCTACACAGGGGAACACTGAAGCTTTCTTT. The encoded protein is CASRPTQGNTEAFF.

This chain connects TRBV7-2 to TRBJ2-5; D remains unclear. Trimming took off 6 bases at V and 1 base at J, with 18 bases between the two ends. Germline V gene sequence: CDR1 SGHTA, CDR2 FQGNSA. This CDR3 spans 16 amino acids. The CDR3 spells CASRTSKAVSQETQYF. The CDR3 bases are TGTGCCAGCAGAACCTCGAAGGCGGTTAGCCAAGAGACCCAGTACTTC.

The CDR3 region is CATSREGRHETQYF. The CDR3 DNA follows: TGTGCCACCAGCAGAGAAGGCAGGCACGAGACCCAGTACTTC. V gene TRBV15 combines with J gene TRBJ2-5, with unresolved D. This CDR3 is built from 14 residues. Trimming left V 0 bases short and J 5 bases short, with 10 bases between. In germline, CDR1 is LNHNV, CDR2 YYDKDF (reference sequence).

The genes are TRBV28 and TRBJ2-7, with no clear D. The CDR3 has 13 residues. Per the germline V gene, CDR1 is MDHEN and CDR2 is SYDVKM. Trimming took 3 bases from V and 1 from J, leaving 7 bases between them. CDR3 sequence: CASSFWNSYEQYF. CDR3 nucleotide sequence: TGTGCCAGCAGTTTTTGGAATTCCTACGAGCAGTACTTC.

V usage is TRBV20-1 and J usage is TRBJ2-1, with 7 bases that match TRBD2. CDR1 is DFQATT, CDR2 SNEGSKA, per germline (reference sequence). The V and J ends lost 6 bases and 5 bases, in that order; junction bases with no gene match: 10. The CDR3 is 14 residues long. The CDR3 nucleotides are TGCAGTGCCGTTCTCGGGGGGATCCACAATGAGCAGTTCTTC. Translation: CSAVLGGIHNEQFF.

In this sample, this clonotype turned up a few times. CDR3 residues: CASSYFATGTEAFF. The DNA of the CDR3 is TGTGCCAGCAGTTACTTCGCAACGGGCACTGAAGCTTTCTTT. J is TRBJ1-1 and V is TRBV6-5; D unclear. Germline assignment: CDR1 MNHEY and CDR2 SVGAGI. The germline V and J ends were trimmed by 1 base and 4 bases, with 10 bases remaining between them. This CDR3 has 14 residues.

This clonotype appeared a few times. J is TRBJ2-7 and V is TRBV20-1; a weak D match, TRBD2 (5 bases). Trimming stripped 5 bases from V and 7 bases from J, with 24 bases between. The germline gives CDR1 DFQATT, CDR2 SNEGSKA (reference sequence). The CDR3 length is 15 residues. CDR3 nucleotide sequence: TGCAGTGCTGCCCCGAGATACTCCGGGATACGGGAGCAGTACTTC. This sequence encodes CSAAPRYSGIREQYF.

This clonotype was counted at least ten times. This chain uses TRBV7-3 with TRBJ2-3; D possibly corresponds to TRBD2 (5 bases). Germline V CDR1 and CDR2: SGHTA, FQGTGA. V lost 0 bases, J lost 1 base, and 11 bases lay in between. CDR3 size: 16 residues. DNA of the CDR3: TGTGCCAGCAGCTTAACGTGGCGGGTTGGCACAGATACGCAGTATTTT. This gives the protein CASSLTWRVGTDTQYF.

V gene TRBV7-8 combines with J gene TRBJ2-1, with D maybe TRBD1 (6 bases). The CDR3 totals 16 residues. Trimming shortened V by 5 bases and J by 7 bases, and 21 bases separated the two germline ends. The V gene's germline CDR1 is SGHVS and CDR2 FQNEAQ. The CDR3 is CASSRSQGPGLNEQFF. In DNA, the CDR3 is TGTGCCAGCAGCCGCTCTCAGGGGCCGGGGTTGAATGAGCAGTTCTTC.

This clonotype was recorded many times. The chain combines TRBV20-1 with TRBJ1-5; no reliable D call. V lost 3 bases, J lost 3 bases, and 9 bases lay in between. Germline values: CDR1 DFQATT, CDR2 SNEGSKA (reference sequence). The CDR3 spans 13 residues. The DNA of the CDR3 is TGCAGTGCTAGGGAAGGGCCCAATCAGCCCCAGCATTTT. It translates to CSAREGPNQPQHF.

This clonotype was counted only a few times. The chain has TRBV6-1 and TRBJ2-1; tentatively, D is TRBD1 or TRBD2 (7 bases each). There are 17 residues in the CDR3. V lost 6 bases and J 2 bases, leaving 20 bases between the germline ends. The germline V gene has CDR1 MNHNS and CDR2 SASEGT. The CDR3 reads CASSRGGGGRAYNEQFF. CDR3 DNA: TGTGCCAGCAGCAGGGGGGGTGGAGGGAGAGCCTACAATGAGCAGTTCTTC.

This clonotype has a handful of counts. The chain links TRBV9 to TRBJ2-7; 9 bases line up with TRBD1. V shed 1 base, J shed 5 bases, and the junction held 7 bases outside the gene matches. Germline CDR1 SGDLS, CDR2 YYNGEE. CDR3 length: 15 amino acids. The CDR3 bases are TGTGCCAGCAGCGTAAGAACAGGGGGCGTGGACGAGCAGTACTTC. Its protein is CASSVRTGGVDEQYF.

The genes are TRBV11-1 and TRBJ2-1; 10 nucleotides line up with TRBD1. The ends lost 2 bases at V and 7 bases at J; junction bases unmatched: 14. The CDR3 is 18 residues long. CDR1 is SGHAT, CDR2 FQDESV, per germline (reference sequence). The CDR3 is CASSLLSSGQGYLNEQFF. CDR3 sequence (DNA): TGTGCCAGCAGCTTACTGTCTTCGGGACAGGGGTATTTGAATGAGCAGTTCTTC.